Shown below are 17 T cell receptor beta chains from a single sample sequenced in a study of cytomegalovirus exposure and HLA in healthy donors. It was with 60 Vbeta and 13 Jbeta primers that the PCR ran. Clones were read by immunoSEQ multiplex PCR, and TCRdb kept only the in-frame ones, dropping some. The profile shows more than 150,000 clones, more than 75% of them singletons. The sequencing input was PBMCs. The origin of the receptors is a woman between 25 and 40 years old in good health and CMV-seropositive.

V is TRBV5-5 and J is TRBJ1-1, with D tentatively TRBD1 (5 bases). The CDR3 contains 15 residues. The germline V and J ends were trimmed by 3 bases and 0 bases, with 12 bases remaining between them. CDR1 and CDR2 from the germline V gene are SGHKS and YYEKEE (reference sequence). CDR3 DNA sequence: TGTGCCAGCAGCTCCACTGGACACTTGAACACTGAAGCTTTCTTT. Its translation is CASSSTGHLNTEAFF.

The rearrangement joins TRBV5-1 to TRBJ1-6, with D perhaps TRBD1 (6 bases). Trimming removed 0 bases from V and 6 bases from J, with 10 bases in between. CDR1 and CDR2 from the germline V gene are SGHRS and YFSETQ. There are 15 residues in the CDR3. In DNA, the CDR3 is TGCGCCAGCAGCTTGGAAGACAGGTTTAATTCACCCCTCCACTTT. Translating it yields CASSLEDRFNSPLHF.

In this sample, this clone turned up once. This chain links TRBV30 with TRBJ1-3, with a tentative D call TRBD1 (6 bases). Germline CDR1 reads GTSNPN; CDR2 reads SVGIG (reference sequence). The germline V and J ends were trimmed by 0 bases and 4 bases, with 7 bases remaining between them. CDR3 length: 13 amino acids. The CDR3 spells CAWSVGAGNTIYF. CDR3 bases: TGTGCCTGGAGTGTGGGGGCAGGAAACACCATATATTTT.

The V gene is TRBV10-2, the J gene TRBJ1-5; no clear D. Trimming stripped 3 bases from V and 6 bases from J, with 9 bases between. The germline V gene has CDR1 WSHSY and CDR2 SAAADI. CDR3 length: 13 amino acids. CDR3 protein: CASSDTRGQPQHF. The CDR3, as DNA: TGCGCCAGCAGTGACACCCGGGGTCAGCCCCAGCATTTT.

This CDR3 is CASSLARGDQPQHF. CDR3 DNA: TGTGCCAGCAGCTTAGCCAGGGGAGATCAGCCCCAGCATTTT. The V and J genes are TRBV7-2 and TRBJ1-5; TRBD1 might be the D (6 bases). CDR3 length: 14 amino acids. V dropped 0 bases and J dropped 5 bases, with 8 bases sitting between them. In germline, CDR1 is SGHTA, CDR2 FQGNSA.

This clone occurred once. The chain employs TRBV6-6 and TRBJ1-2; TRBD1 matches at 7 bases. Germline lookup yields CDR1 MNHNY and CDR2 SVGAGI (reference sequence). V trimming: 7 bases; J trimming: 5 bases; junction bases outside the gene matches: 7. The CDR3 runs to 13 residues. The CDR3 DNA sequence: TGTGCCAGCAACGCAGGGGGTTGGTATGGCTACACCTTC. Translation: CASNAGGWYGYTF.

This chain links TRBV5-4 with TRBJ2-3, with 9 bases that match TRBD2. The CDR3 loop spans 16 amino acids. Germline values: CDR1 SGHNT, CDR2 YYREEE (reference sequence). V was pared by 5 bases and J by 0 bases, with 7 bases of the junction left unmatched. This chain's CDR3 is CASRSSGGYSTDTQYF. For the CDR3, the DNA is TGTGCCAGCAGATCGAGCGGGGGGTATAGCACAGATACGCAGTATTTT. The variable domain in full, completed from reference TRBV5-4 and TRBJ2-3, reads ETGVTQSPTHLIKTRGQQVTLRCSSQSGHNTVSWYQQALGQGPQFIFQYYREEENGRGNFPPRFSGLQFPNYSSELNVNALELDDSALYLCASRSSGGYSTDTQYFGPGTRLTVL.

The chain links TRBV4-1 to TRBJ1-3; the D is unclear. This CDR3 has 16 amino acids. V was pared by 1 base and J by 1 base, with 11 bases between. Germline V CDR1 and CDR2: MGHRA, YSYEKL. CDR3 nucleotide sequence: TGCGCCAGCAGCCAAGGAAAAGCCCTATCTGGAAACACCATATATTTT. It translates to CASSQGKALSGNTIYF.

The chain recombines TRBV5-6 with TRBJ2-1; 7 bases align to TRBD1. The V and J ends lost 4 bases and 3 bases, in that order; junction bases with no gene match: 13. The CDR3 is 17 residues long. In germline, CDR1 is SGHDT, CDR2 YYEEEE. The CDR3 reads CASSPFSGTEFYNEQFF. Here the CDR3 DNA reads TGTGCCAGCAGCCCATTCTCCGGGACAGAATTCTACAATGAGCAGTTCTTC. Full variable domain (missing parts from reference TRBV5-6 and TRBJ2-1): DAGVTQSPTHLIKTRGQQVTLRCSPKSGHDTVSWYQQALGQGPQFIFQYYEEEERQRGNFPDRFSGHQFPNYSSELNVNALLLGDSALYLCASSPFSGTEFYNEQFFGPGTRLTVL.

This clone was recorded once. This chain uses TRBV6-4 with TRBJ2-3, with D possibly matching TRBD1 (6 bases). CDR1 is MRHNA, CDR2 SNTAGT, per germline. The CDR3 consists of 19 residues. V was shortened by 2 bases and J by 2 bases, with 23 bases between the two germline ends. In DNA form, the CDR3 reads TGTGCCAGCAGTGACAAGGAGCTTCGTATCAGGGGAATCACAGATACGCAGTATTTT. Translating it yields CASSDKELRIRGITDTQYF.

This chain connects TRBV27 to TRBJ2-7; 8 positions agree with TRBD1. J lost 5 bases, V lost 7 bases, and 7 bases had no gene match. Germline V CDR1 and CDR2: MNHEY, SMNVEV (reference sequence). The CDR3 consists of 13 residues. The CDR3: CASTRGQGNEQYF. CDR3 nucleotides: TGTGCCAGCACTCGCGGACAGGGCAACGAGCAGTACTTC.

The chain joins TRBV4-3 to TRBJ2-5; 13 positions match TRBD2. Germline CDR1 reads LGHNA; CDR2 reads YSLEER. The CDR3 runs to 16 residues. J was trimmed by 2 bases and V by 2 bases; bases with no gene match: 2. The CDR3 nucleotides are TGCGCCAGCAGCCAAACGGGACTAGCGGGGCAAGAGACCCAGTACTTC. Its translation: CASSQTGLAGQETQYF.

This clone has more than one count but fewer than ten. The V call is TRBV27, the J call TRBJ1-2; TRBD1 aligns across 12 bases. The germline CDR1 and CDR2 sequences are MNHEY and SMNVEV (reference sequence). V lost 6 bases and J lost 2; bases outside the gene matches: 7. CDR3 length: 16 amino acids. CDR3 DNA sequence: TGTGCCAGCAGAGGGACAGGGGGCGCCGTGAACTATGGCTACACCTTC. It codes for CASRGTGGAVNYGYTF.

In DNA, the CDR3 is TGTGCCAGCGGAGCAGGGGGACACGAGCAGTACTTC. It yields the protein CASGAGGHEQYF. This chain uses TRBV9 with TRBJ2-7, with 7 bases matching TRBD1. The CDR3 runs 12 residues. Losses at the gene ends were 7 bases for V and 5 bases for J; bases not matched to a gene: 6. Germline V gene data show CDR1 as SGDLS and CDR2 as YYNGEE.

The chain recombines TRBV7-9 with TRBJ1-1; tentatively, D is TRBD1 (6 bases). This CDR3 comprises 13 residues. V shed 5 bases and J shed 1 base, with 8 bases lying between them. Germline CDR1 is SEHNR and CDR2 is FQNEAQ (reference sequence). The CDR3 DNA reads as TGTGCCAGCAGCCGGACAGAGAACACTGAAGCTTTCTTT. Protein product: CASSRTENTEAFF.

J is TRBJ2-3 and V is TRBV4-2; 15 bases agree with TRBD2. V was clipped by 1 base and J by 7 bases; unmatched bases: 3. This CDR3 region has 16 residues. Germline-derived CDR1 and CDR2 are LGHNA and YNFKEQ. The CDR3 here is CASSQGTSGGVNTQYF. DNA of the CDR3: TGTGCCAGCAGCCAAGGGACTAGCGGGGGGGTAAATACGCAGTATTTT.

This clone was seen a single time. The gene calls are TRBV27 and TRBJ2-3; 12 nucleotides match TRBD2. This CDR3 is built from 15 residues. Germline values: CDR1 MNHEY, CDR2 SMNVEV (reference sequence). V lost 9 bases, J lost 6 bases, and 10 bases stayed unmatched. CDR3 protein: CASPTSGGPPDTQYF. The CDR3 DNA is TGTGCCAGTCCGACTAGCGGGGGCCCCCCGGATACGCAGTATTTT.